The 27 T cell receptor beta chains below were found in one sample sequenced in a study of CD8 T cells in ankylosing spondylitis. Study-wide results and limits: Seemingly distinctive of ankylosing spondylitis blood was a TCR beta motif formed by eight highly homologous variants.

TCRdb re-called the 5' RACE reads through MiXCR, storing one row per CDR3 protein. The sample consists of hundreds of thousands of distinct CDR3 sequences, 25% to 30% of them appearing once. For these receptors, no antigen is known. The sequenced sample was blood, either unsorted or a sorted T cell fraction (not recorded which). These receptor sequences come from a male donor with ankylosing spondylitis.

The genes are TRBV29-1 and TRBJ2-5; D is ambiguous. CDR3 length: 12 residues. Germline CDR1 SQVTM, CDR2 ANQGSEA. With 4 bases removed from V and 0 bases from J, the gap between germline ends came to 6 bases. The CDR3 DNA sequence: TGCAGCGTTGTGTCAAACCAAGAGACCCAGTACTTC. It is translated as CSVVSNQETQYF. The full variable domain, its missing parts supplied by reference TRBV29-1 and TRBJ2-5, is SAVISQKPSRDICQRGTSLTIQCQVDSQVTMMFWYRQQPGQSLTLIATANQGSEATYESGFVIDKFPISRPNLTFSTLTVSNMSPEDSSIYLCSVVSNQETQYFGPGTRLLVL.

V usage is TRBV9 and J usage is TRBJ1-5; unclear D gene. With 4 bases removed from V and 7 bases from J, the gap between germline ends came to 12 bases. CDR3 length: 13 amino acids. The germline CDR1 and CDR2 sequences are SGDLS and YYNGEE. CDR3 nucleotides: TGTGCCAGCAGCCCTAGCTTGAGCCAGCCCCAGCATTTT. Its protein product is CASSPSLSQPQHF. Full variable domain (rest looked up from reference TRBV9 and TRBJ1-5): DSGVTQTPKHLITATGQRVTLRCSPRSGDLSVYWYQQSLDQGLQFLIQYYNGEERAKGNILERFSAQQFPDLHSELNLSSLELGDSALYFCASSPSLSQPQHFGDGTRLSIL.

This clonotype was found once. This chain links TRBV7-9 with TRBJ2-7; D ambiguous. The CDR3 is made up of 13 amino acids. Germline values: CDR1 SEHNR, CDR2 FQNEAQ (reference sequence). Trimming left V 2 bases short and J 1 base short, with 6 bases between. The CDR3 loop reads CASSLPASYEQYV. CDR3 DNA: TGTGCCAGCAGCTTACCTGCTTCCTACGAGCAGTACGTC.

The rearrangement links TRBV24-1 to TRBJ1-1, with 7 bases that match TRBD1. The CDR3 consists of 13 residues. V lost 9 bases and J lost 3; bases outside the gene matches: 6. Germline V gene data show CDR1 as KGHDR and CDR2 as SFDVKD. The DNA for the CDR3 is TGTGCCACCGGGACAGCCCAACACACTGAAGCTTTCTTT. Encoded protein: CATGTAQHTEAFF.

The J gene is TRBJ1-1, the V gene TRBV10-3; D not certain. Germline V gene sequence: CDR1 ENHRY, CDR2 SYGVKD. The CDR3 is 15 amino acids. V shed 4 bases and J shed 6 bases, with 18 bases lying between them. In nucleotides, the CDR3 is TGTGCCATCAGTGCTTTAGCCCAAGGGAGTGCTGAAGCTTTCTTT. Translating it yields CAISALAQGSAEAFF.

The chain has TRBV24-1 and TRBJ1-2; no clear D gene. This CDR3 has 14 amino acids. Germline V gene sequence: CDR1 KGHDR, CDR2 SFDVKD. V lost 5 bases to trimming and J lost 6 bases, with 15 bases between them. This CDR3 is CATSAGGETDGYTF. CDR3 sequence (DNA): TGTGCCACCAGTGCCGGCGGGGAAACCGATGGCTACACCTTC.

The V gene is TRBV29-1, the J gene TRBJ1-1; D is possibly TRBD1 (6 bases). The CDR3 is 13 amino acids. Looked up from germline, CDR1 is SQVTM and CDR2 is ANQGSEA. The V and J ends lost 0 bases and 6 bases respectively, with 11 bases between them. This chain's CDR3 is CSVEETGGPEAFF. As DNA, the CDR3 is TGCAGCGTTGAAGAGACGGGGGGCCCTGAAGCTTTCTTT. Full variable domain (rest looked up from reference TRBV29-1 and TRBJ1-1): SAVISQKPSRDICQRGTSLTIQCQVDSQVTMMFWYRQQPGQSLTLIATANQGSEATYESGFVIDKFPISRPNLTFSTLTVSNMSPEDSSIYLCSVEETGGPEAFFGQGTRLTVV.

This clonotype has a handful of counts. This sequence joins TRBV20-1 and TRBJ2-7; either TRBD1 or TRBD2 may supply D (5 bases each). The CDR3 spans 13 residues. Per germline, CDR1 DFQATT and CDR2 SNEGSKA (reference sequence). V lost 0 bases and J 11 bases, leaving 17 bases between the germline ends. CDR3 residues: CSARDGTGQQEYV. The DNA for the CDR3 is TGCAGTGCTAGAGATGGGACCGGACAACAGGAGTACGTC.

The chain employs TRBV19 and TRBJ1-5; TRBD1 is a possible D gene (5 bases). This CDR3 region has 13 residues. The germline gives CDR1 LNHDA, CDR2 SQIVND (reference sequence). The V and J ends lost 5 bases and 7 bases respectively, with 12 bases between them. CDR3 sequence reads: CASSPGFLQPQHF. DNA of the CDR3: TGTGCCAGTAGTCCAGGGTTTCTACAGCCCCAGCATTTT.

This clonotype appeared many times. The gene calls are TRBV20-1 and TRBJ2-5, with 11 bases that match TRBD2. There are 18 residues in the CDR3. After removal of 7 bases from V and 3 bases from J, the junction contained 19 bases not matched to a gene. Germline-derived CDR1 and CDR2 are DFQATT and SNEGSKA (reference sequence). DNA of the CDR3: TGCAGTGTCAGACCCCCATCTGCGGGTAGCGGGAGGGAAGAGACCCAGTACTTC. Amino acid sequence: CSVRPPSAGSGREETQYF.

This clonotype was counted only a few times. This rearrangement joins TRBV20-1 to TRBJ2-5, with a possible D match to TRBD1 (7 bases). This CDR3 has 13 amino acids. V was shortened by 6 bases and J by 4 bases, with 15 bases between the two germline ends. CDR1 and CDR2 from the germline V gene are DFQATT and SNEGSKA (reference sequence). For the CDR3, the DNA is TGCAGTGCAACCAGGGGGGTTGGAGAGACCCAGTACTTC. This gives the protein CSATRGVGETQYF.

DNA for the CDR3: TGTGCCAGCAGCTCAACCGGGACAGACAGATATGGCTACACCTTC. This sequence encodes CASSSTGTDRYGYTF. V is TRBV7-2 and J is TRBJ1-2; 7 bases are shared with TRBD1. This CDR3 spans 15 amino acids. J lost 5 bases, V lost 4 bases, and 10 bases had no gene match. CDR1 is SGHTA, CDR2 FQGNSA, per germline. Filled out from reference TRBV7-2 and TRBJ1-2, the complete variable domain reads GAGVSQSPSNKVTEKGKDVELRCDPISGHTALYWYRQSLGQGLEFLIYFQGNSAPDKSGLPSDRFSAERTGGSVSTLTIQRTQQEDSAVYLCASSSTGTDRYGYTFGSGTRLTVV.

This chain uses TRBV14 with TRBJ2-1, with 9 bases aligning to TRBD1. Germline loops: CDR1 SGHDN, CDR2 FVKESK. V was pared by 4 bases and J by 10 bases, with 14 bases of the junction left unmatched. The CDR3 totals 16 residues. The CDR3 is CASSRLTGGEGQEQFF. CDR3 bases: TGTGCCAGCAGCCGGCTGACAGGGGGAGAAGGCCAGGAGCAGTTCTTC.

V usage is TRBV20-1 and J usage is TRBJ1-2, with D hard to call. There are 15 residues in the CDR3. V was shortened by 0 bases and J by 4 bases, with 15 bases between the two germline ends. Germline V lookup: CDR1 DFQATT, CDR2 SNEGSKA (reference sequence). The CDR3 DNA reads as TGCAGTGCTAGAGAAAGGTCAGCTGGCACCTATGGCTACACCTTC. Residues: CSARERSAGTYGYTF.

This clonotype was found a few times. The chain employs TRBV29-1 and TRBJ2-3, with D perhaps assigned TRBD1 or TRBD2 (5 bases each). Germline V gene sequence: CDR1 SQVTM, CDR2 ANQGSEA. This CDR3 is 13 amino acids long. V lost 4 bases and J lost 5, with 13 bases in between. Here the CDR3 reads CSVVRDLIDTQYF. The CDR3 nucleotides read TGCAGCGTTGTAAGGGACCTAATAGATACGCAGTATTTT.

This clonotype was seen more than once but under ten times. The rearrangement uses TRBV12-3 or TRBV12-4 and TRBJ2-1; 7 bases line up with TRBD2. The CDR3 contains 16 residues. The trim removed 10 bases at V and 6 bases at J, leaving 18 bases unmatched. Here the CDR3 DNA reads TGTGCCATCCGAGGCAGCGCGGGAGTGGGAGTCAATGAGCAGTTCTTC. Its translation: CAIRGSAGVGVNEQFF.

The CDR3 coding sequence is TGCGCCAGCAGCCCCGTTGGGACTGGAAACACCATATATTTT. This sequence encodes CASSPVGTGNTIYF. This rearrangement joins TRBV5-1 to TRBJ1-3, with no clear D. V was shortened by 4 bases and J by 2 bases, with 10 bases between the two germline ends. Germline assignment: CDR1 SGHRS and CDR2 YFSETQ. The CDR3 sequence is 14 residues long.

In its sample, this clonotype was seen a few times. The chain links TRBV6-1 to TRBJ2-7, with TRBD2 matching over 11 bases. Germline CDR1 and CDR2: MNHNS and SASEGT. CDR3 length: 17 residues. The ends lost 5 bases at V and 4 bases at J; junction bases unmatched: 13. In DNA, the CDR3 is TGTGCCAGCAGTCCCCGACTCATAACTAGCGGGAGATACGAGCAGTACTTC. Amino acid sequence: CASSPRLITSGRYEQYF.

This clonotype was seen only a few times. This sequence joins TRBV11-2 and TRBJ2-1; D tentatively reads TRBD1 or TRBD2 (5 bases each). V dropped 6 bases and J dropped 3 bases, with 15 bases sitting between them. The CDR3 is 15 amino acids. Germline loops: CDR1 SGHAT, CDR2 FQNNGV. The CDR3 DNA reads as TGTGCCAGCAGAGCTACCGGGACCTACTACAATGAGCAGTTCTTC. Translating it yields CASRATGTYYNEQFF.

This chain connects TRBV7-9 to TRBJ2-6; D gene uncertain. Germline V gives CDR1 SEHNR, CDR2 FQNEAQ (reference sequence). V lost 10 bases to trimming and J lost 1 base, with 8 bases between them. The length of the CDR3 is 13 residues. The CDR3 protein is CANGDSGANVLTF. The CDR3 coding sequence is TGTGCCAACGGCGATTCTGGGGCCAACGTCCTGACTTTC.

This clonotype was picked up a small number of times. The V and J genes are TRBV12-3 or TRBV12-4 and TRBJ1-2; tentatively, D is TRBD1 (6 bases). This CDR3 is 12 amino acids long. V gave up 5 bases and J gave up 9 bases, with 13 bases separating them. CDR3 residues: CASSTQGLSYTF. The CDR3 DNA reads as TGTGCCAGCAGTACACAGGGTTTAAGCTACACCTTC.

This clonotype showed up just a few times. The chain joins TRBV5-1 to TRBJ2-5; TRBD1 aligns across 8 bases. CDR1 and CDR2 from the germline V gene are SGHRS and YFSETQ. The V and J ends lost 1 base and 5 bases, in that order; junction bases with no gene match: 7. The CDR3 sequence is 15 residues long. The DNA of the CDR3 is TGCGCCAGCAGCTTGTCTCAGGGGGCGGACGAGACCCAGTACTTC. Residues: CASSLSQGADETQYF.

CDR3 in amino acids: CASSHRQFSNQPQHF. CDR3 DNA: TGTGCCAGCAGCCACCGACAGTTTAGCAATCAGCCCCAGCATTTT. The V and J genes are TRBV2 and TRBJ1-5; TRBD1 is a possible D gene (5 bases). Trimming removed 6 bases at V and 0 bases at J, with 12 bases between. Germline values: CDR1 SNHLY, CDR2 FYNNEI. The CDR3 has 15 amino acids.

The rearrangement uses TRBV12-3 or TRBV12-4 and TRBJ2-2, with D possibly TRBD1 on 5 matching bases. The CDR3 totals 14 residues. Trimming took 3 bases from V and 8 from J, leaving 13 bases between them. CDR3 sequence reads: CASSLRQFGGELFF. The DNA of the CDR3 is TGTGCCAGCAGTTTGAGACAGTTTGGAGGGGAGCTGTTTTTT.

The J gene is TRBJ2-5, the V gene TRBV11-3; a possible D gene is TRBD2 (5 bases). Germline CDR1 is SGHNT and CDR2 is YENEEA. CDR3 length: 15 amino acids. Trimming pared 2 bases from V and 5 bases from J, leaving 15 bases between. The CDR3: CASSLLAGGSETQYF. The DNA of the CDR3 is TGTGCCAGCAGCTTATTGGCGGGTGGAAGCGAGACCCAGTACTTC.

The J gene is TRBJ2-3, the V gene TRBV5-1; 9 nucleotides align to TRBD2. The CDR3 runs to 16 residues. Per germline, CDR1 SGHRS and CDR2 YFSETQ. The junction had 6 bases not matched to a gene; V was cut back by 4 bases and J by 0 bases. The CDR3 nucleotides are TGCGCCAGCAGCCCCTCGACTAGCGGAAGCACAGATACGCAGTATTTT. It encodes CASSPSTSGSTDTQYF.

The V gene is TRBV12-5, the J gene TRBJ1-1, with D uncertain. The germline V and J ends were trimmed by 0 bases and 1 base, with 3 bases remaining between them. The CDR3 spans 13 residues. Germline V CDR1 and CDR2: LGHNT, FRNRAP. DNA of the CDR3: TGTGCTAGTGGTTTGGTAGGGAACACTGAAGCTTTCTTT. The encoded protein is CASGLVGNTEAFF.